This T cell receptor (beta chain) was sequenced for a study of cytomegalovirus exposure and HLA in healthy donors. The primer mix had 60 Vbeta and 13 Jbeta primers. The protocol was immunoSEQ multiplex PCR, while the TCRdb copy is restricted to in-frame clones and leaves out a portion. Of around 210,000 clones listed, 80% to 90% are singletons. In this sample, this clone turned up a few times. Germline V gene data show CDR1 as KGHSH and CDR2 as LQKENI. The CDR3 is 16 residues long. V was clipped by 3 bases and J by 4 bases; unmatched bases: 9. The sequencing input was PBMCs. This clonotype was sampled from a girl aged 2 to 10 in good health and CMV-seronegative. This sequence joins TRBV18 and TRBJ2-7; TRBD2 agrees at 10 bases. CDR3: CASSPQGPSGSYEQYF. The CDR3, as DNA: TGTGCCAGCTCACCCCAGGGCCCTAGCGGGAGTTACGAGCAGTACTTC.